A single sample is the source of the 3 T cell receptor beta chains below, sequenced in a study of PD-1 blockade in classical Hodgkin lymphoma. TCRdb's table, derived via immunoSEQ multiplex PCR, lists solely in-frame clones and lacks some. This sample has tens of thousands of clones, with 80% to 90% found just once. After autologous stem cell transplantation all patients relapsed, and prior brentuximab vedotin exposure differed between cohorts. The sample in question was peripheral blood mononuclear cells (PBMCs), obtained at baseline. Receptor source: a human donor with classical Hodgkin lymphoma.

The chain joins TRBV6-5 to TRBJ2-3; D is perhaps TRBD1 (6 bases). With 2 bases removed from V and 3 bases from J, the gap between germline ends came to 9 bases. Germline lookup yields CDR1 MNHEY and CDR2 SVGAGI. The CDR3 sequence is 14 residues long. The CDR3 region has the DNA TGTGCCAGCAGTTACGGACAGTTTACAGATACGCAGTATTTT. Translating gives CASSYGQFTDTQYF.

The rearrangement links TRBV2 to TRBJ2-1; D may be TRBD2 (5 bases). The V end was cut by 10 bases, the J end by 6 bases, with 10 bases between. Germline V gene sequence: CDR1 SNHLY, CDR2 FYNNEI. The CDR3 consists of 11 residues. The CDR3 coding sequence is TGTGCCACCCATCTAGCCAATGAGCAGTTCTTC. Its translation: CATHLANEQFF. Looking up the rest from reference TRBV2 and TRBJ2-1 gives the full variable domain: EPEVTQTPSHQVTQMGQEVILRCVPISNHLYFYWYRQILGQKVEFLVSFYNNEISEKSEIFDDQFSVERPDGSNFTLKIRSTKLEDSAMYFCATHLANEQFFGPGTRLTVL.

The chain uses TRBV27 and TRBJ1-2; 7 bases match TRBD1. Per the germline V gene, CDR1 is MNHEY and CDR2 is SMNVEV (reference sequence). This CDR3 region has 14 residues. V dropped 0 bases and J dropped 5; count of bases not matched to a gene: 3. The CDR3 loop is CASSLSGGWYGYTF. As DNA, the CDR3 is TGTGCCAGCAGTTTATCAGGGGGCTGGTATGGCTACACCTTC.